This TCR beta chain was documented in a study of beta chain features in type 1 diabetes. Broader study findings: PCR could preferentially amplify shorter templates, alike in patients and controls.

This clone appeared a few times. Antigen specificity is unknown. On average, the one heparinised blood draw given by each donor was approximately 0.12 L. Since all of the isolated RNA was reverse transcribed, expressed TCRB transcripts were what got sequenced. The protocol was immunoSEQ multiplex PCR, while the TCRdb copy is restricted to in-frame clones and leaves out a portion. The sample has about 250,000 clones, 14% seen once. With 3 bases removed from V and 4 bases from J, the gap between germline ends came to 12 bases. This CDR3 spans 14 amino acids. CDR1 and CDR2 from the germline V gene are SEHNR and FQNEAQ (reference sequence).

This clonotype was sampled from a woman in her 40s in good health. The rearrangement joins TRBV7-9 to TRBJ1-2; D not resolved. The specimen was naive CD4+ T cells from blood. The CDR3 is CASSFGGLGYGYTF. In DNA form, the CDR3 reads TGTGCCAGCAGCTTCGGAGGGCTCGGCTATGGCTACACCTTC.